This entry lists 5 T cell receptor beta chains sequenced from one sample in a study of shared clonotypes between healthy human individuals. Naive CD8 cells lacked CD45RO, underwent positive selection for CCR7 and left out terminally differentiated effector memory CD45RA+ cells. Profiling relied on immunoSEQ multiplex PCR, and the TCRdb table lists in-frame clones only, not all of them. Here the sample spans about 1,800,000 clones, about 95% being singletons. Sequencing was performed on naive CD8+ T cells sorted from blood. The receptors derive from a man in his late teens or twenties in good health.

The rearrangement links TRBV19 to TRBJ2-7, with D hard to call. Per the germline V gene, CDR1 is LNHDA and CDR2 is SQIVND (reference sequence). This CDR3 comprises 16 residues. V was shortened by 3 bases and J by 1 base, with 16 bases between the two germline ends. The CDR3 DNA reads as TGTGCCAGTAGTATCATGGGTGGCCTACTTTCCTACGAGCAGTACTTC. Protein: CASSIMGGLLSYEQYF.

Comment on this clone: The same CDR3 is also encoded by other DNA sequences in this sample. V gene TRBV15 combines with J gene TRBJ1-5, with D unresolved. The CDR3 extends over 13 amino acids. Trimming left V 3 bases short and J 0 bases short, with 3 bases between. Germline V lookup: CDR1 LNHNV, CDR2 YYDKDF (reference sequence). The CDR3 reads CATSRGSNQPQHF. CDR3 bases: TGTGCCACCAGCAGGGGTAGCAATCAGCCCCAGCATTTT. The whole variable domain, filled in from reference TRBV15 and TRBJ1-5, reads DAMVIQNPRYQVTQFGKPVTLSCSQTLNHNVMYWYQQKSSQAPKLLFHYYDKDFNNEADTPDNFQSRRPNTSFCFLDIRSPGLGDTAMYLCATSRGSNQPQHFGDGTRLSIL.

This clone was observed a single time. The chain combines TRBV2 with TRBJ2-1, with 14 nucleotides matching TRBD2. There are 15 residues in the CDR3. Trimming at V came to 0 bases and at J to 9 bases, leaving 1 base not matched to a gene. Germline V gene lookup returns CDR1 SNHLY and CDR2 FYNNEI. The CDR3 DNA reads as TGTGCCAGCAGTGAAGCGACTAGCGGGAGGGGTGAGCAGTTCTTC. It specifies CASSEATSGRGEQFF.

CDR3 amino acids: CASSLLLGELFF. CDR3 nucleotide sequence: TGTGCCAGCAGTTTGCTTCTCGGGGAGCTGTTTTTT. The rearrangement links TRBV27 to TRBJ2-2; D not resolved. CDR1 and CDR2 from the germline V gene are MNHEY and SMNVEV (reference sequence). Trimming left V 3 bases short and J 7 bases short, with 6 bases between. The CDR3 contains 12 residues.

This clone has a single count. The CDR3 protein is CASRQSYNEQFF. Here the CDR3 DNA reads TGTGCCAGCAGACAATCATACAATGAGCAGTTCTTC. The V and J genes are TRBV27 and TRBJ2-1; D is undetermined. In germline, CDR1 is MNHEY, CDR2 SMNVEV (reference sequence). The CDR3 totals 12 residues. The V end lost 6 bases, the J end lost 4 bases, and 7 bases lay between the germline ends.